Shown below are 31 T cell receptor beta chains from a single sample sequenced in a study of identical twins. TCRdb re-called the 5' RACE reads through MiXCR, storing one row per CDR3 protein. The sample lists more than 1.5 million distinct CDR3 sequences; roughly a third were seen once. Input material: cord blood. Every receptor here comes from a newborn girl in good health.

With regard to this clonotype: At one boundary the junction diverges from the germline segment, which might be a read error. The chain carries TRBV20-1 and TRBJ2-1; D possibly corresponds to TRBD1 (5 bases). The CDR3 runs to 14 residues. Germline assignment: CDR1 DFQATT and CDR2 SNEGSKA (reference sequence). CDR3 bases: TGCAGTGCTAGAGATGCAGGGATCTACGATGAGCAGTTCTTC. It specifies CSARDAGIYDEQFF.

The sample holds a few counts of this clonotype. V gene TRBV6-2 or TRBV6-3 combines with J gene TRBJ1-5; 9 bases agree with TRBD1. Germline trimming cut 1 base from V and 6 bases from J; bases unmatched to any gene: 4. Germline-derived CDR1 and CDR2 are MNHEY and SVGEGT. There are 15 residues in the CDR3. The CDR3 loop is CASSYWGQGGQPQHF. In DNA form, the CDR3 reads TGTGCCAGCAGTTACTGGGGACAGGGCGGTCAGCCCCAGCATTTT.

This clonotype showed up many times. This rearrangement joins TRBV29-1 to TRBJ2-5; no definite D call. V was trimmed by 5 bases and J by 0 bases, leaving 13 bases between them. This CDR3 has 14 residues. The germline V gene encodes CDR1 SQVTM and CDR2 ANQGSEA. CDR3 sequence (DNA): TGCAGCGTTTCGTTACCGGCCCACCAAGAGACCCAGTACTTC. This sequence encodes CSVSLPAHQETQYF.

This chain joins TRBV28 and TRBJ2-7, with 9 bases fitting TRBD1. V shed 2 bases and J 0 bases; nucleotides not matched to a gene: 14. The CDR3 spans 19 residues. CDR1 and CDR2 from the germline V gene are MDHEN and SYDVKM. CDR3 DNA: TGTGCCAGCAGTTTAATCCTGGGACAGGGAGGCTCCTTCTCCTACGAGCAGTACTTC. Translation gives CASSLILGQGGSFSYEQYF.

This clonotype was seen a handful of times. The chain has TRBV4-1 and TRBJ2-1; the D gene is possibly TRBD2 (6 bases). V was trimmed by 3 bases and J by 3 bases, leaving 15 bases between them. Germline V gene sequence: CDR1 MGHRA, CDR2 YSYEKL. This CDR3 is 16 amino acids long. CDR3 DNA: TGCGCCAGCAGCCAGTATCGGGGGAGAATCTACAATGAGCAGTTCTTC. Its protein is CASSQYRGRIYNEQFF.

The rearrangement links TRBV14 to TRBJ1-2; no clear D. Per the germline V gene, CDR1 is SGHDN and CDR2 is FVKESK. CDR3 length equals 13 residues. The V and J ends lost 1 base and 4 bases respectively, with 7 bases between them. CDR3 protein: CASSQGATYGYTF. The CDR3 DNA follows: TGTGCCAGCAGCCAAGGGGCAACCTATGGCTACACCTTC.

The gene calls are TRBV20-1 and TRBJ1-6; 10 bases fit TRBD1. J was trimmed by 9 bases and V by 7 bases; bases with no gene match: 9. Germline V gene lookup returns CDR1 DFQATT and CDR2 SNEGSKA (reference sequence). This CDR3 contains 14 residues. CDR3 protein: CSVPGQGQGSPLHF. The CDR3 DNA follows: TGCAGTGTTCCGGGACAGGGGCAGGGTTCACCCCTCCACTTT.

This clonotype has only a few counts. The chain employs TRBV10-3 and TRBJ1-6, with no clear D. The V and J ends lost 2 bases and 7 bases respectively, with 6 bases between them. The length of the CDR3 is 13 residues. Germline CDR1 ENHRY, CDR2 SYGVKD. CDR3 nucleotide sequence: TGTGCCATCAGTGAGAAGGGAAATTCACCCCTCCACTTT. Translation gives CAISEKGNSPLHF.

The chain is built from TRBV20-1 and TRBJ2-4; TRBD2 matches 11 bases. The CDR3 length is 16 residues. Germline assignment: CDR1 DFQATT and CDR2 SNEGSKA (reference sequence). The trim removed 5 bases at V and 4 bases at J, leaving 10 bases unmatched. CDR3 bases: TGCAGTGCTGGACCTAGACTAGCGGGGCGGAAAAACATTCAGTACTTC. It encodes CSAGPRLAGRKNIQYF.

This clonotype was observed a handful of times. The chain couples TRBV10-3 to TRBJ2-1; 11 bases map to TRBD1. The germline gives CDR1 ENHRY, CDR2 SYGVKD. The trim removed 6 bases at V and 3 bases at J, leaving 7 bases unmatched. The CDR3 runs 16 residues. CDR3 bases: TGTGCCATCAGCTTACACGGGACAGGGGGCTACAATGAGCAGTTCTTC. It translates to CAISLHGTGGYNEQFF.

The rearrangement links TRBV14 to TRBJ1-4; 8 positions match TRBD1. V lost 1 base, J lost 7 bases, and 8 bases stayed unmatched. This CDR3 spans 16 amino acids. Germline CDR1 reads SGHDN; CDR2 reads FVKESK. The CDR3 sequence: CASSQVSDRVAEKLFF. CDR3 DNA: TGTGCCAGCAGCCAAGTGTCGGACAGGGTGGCTGAAAAACTGTTTTTT.

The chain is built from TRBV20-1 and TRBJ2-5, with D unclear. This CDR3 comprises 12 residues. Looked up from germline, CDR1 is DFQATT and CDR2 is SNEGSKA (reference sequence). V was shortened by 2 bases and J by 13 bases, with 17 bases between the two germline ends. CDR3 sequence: CSARHDPVKPYF. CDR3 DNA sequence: TGCAGTGCTAGACACGACCCCGTAAAACCGTACTTC.

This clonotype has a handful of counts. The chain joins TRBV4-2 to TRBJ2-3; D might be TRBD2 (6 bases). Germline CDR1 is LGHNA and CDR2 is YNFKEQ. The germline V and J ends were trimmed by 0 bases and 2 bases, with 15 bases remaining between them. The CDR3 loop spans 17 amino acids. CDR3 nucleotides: TGTGCCAGCAGCCAAGATCGCGCTAGCGACACCACAGATACGCAGTATTTT. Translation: CASSQDRASDTTDTQYF.

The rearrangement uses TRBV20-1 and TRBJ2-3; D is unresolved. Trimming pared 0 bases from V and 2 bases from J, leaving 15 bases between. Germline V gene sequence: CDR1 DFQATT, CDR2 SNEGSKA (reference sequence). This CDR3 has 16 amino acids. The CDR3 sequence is CSARDLSGSLTDTQYF. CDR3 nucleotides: TGCAGTGCTAGAGATCTGAGTGGGTCCCTCACAGATACGCAGTATTTT.

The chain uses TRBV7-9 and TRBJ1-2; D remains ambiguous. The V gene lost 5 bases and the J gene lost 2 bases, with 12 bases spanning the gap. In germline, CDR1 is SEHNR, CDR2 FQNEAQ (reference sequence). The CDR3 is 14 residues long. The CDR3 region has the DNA TGTGCCAGCAGCACGCCCGGGCCGAACTATGGCTACACCTTC. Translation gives CASSTPGPNYGYTF.

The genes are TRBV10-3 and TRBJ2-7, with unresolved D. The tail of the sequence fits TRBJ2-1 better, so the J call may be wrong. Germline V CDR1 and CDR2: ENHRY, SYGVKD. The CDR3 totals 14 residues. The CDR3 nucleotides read TGTGCCATCAGTGAGTCGTCAGCCTCCTACGAGCAGTTCTTC. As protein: CAISESSASYEQFF.

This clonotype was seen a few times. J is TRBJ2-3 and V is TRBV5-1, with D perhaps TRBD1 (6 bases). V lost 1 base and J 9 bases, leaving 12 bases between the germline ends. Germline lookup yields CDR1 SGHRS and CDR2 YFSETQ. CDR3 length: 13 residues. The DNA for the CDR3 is TGCGCCAGCAGCTTGACCAGGGGTTCCACGCAGTATTTT. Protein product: CASSLTRGSTQYF.

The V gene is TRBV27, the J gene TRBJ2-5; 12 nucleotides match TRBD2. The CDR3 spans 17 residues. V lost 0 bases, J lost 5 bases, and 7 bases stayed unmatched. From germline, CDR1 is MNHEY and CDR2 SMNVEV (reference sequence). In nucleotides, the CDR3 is TGTGCCAGCAGTTTATCCAGCTCTAGCGGGAGGGGGGAGACCCAGTACTTC. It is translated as CASSLSSSSGRGETQYF.

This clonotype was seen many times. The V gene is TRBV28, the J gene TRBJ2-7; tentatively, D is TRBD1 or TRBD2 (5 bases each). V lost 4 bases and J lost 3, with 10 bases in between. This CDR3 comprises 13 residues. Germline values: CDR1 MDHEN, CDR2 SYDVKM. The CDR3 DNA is TGTGCCAGCAGTTCCGGGGCGGTCTACGAGCAGTACTTC. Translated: CASSSGAVYEQYF.

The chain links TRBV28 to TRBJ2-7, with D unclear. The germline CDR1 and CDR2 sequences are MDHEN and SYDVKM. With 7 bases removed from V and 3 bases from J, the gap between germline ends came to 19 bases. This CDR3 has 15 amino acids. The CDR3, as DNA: TGTGCCAGCAAAGGGCGATCATTGAAGCGCTACGAGCAGTACTTC. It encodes CASKGRSLKRYEQYF.

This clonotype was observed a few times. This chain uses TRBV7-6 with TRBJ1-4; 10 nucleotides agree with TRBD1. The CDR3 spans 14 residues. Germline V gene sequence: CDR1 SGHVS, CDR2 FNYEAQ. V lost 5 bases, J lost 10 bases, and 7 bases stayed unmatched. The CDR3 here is CASSRDRGFGKLFF. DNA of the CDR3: TGTGCCAGCAGCCGGGACAGGGGTTTTGGAAAACTGTTTTTT.

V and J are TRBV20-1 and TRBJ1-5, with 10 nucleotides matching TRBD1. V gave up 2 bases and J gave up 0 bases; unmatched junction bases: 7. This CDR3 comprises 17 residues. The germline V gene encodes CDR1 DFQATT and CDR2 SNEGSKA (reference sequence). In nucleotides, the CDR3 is TGCAGTGCTAGAAGGACAGGGGGGGGATATAGCAATCAGCCCCAGCATTTT. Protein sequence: CSARRTGGGYSNQPQHF.

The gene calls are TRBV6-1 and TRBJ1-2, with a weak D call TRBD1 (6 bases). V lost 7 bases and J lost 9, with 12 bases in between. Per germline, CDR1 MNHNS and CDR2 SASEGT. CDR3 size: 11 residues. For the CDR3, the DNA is TGTGCCAGCATCAGACAGGCTCGCTACACCTTC. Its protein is CASIRQARYTF.

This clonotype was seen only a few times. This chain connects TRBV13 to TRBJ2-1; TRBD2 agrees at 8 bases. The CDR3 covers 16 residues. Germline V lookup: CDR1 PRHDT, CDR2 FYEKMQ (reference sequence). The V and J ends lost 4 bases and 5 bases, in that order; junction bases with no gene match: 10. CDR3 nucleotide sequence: TGTGCCAGCAGCTCGTGGGGACTAGGAAACCACAATGAGCAGTTCTTC. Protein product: CASSSWGLGNHNEQFF. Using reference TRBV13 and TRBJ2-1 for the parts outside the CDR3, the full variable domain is AAGVIQSPRHLIKEKRETATLKCYPIPRHDTVYWYQQGPGQDPQFLISFYEKMQSDKGSIPDRFSAQQFSDYHSELNMSSLELGDSALYFCASSSWGLGNHNEQFFGPGTRLTVL.

CDR3 sequence: CASSREASGGETQYF. The DNA of the CDR3 is TGCGCCAGCAGCCGAGAGGCTAGCGGGGGAGAGACCCAGTACTTC. The genes are TRBV4-1 and TRBJ2-5; 10 nucleotides match TRBD2. This CDR3 is 15 amino acids long. V was pared by 4 bases and J by 4 bases, with 6 bases of the junction left unmatched. CDR1 MGHRA and CDR2 YSYEKL come from the germline V gene.

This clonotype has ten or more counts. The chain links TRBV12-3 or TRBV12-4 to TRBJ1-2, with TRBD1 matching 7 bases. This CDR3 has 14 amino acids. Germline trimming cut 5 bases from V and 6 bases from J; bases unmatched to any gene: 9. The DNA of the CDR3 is TGTGCCAGCAGTCCAGGACAGGCCTTACATGGCTACACCTTC. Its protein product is CASSPGQALHGYTF.

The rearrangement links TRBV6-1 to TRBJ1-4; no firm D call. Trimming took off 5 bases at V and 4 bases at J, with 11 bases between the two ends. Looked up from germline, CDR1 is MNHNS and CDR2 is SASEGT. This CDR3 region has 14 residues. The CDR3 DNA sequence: TGTGCCAGCAGTCTCATTGGTTTTAATGAAAAACTGTTTTTT. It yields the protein CASSLIGFNEKLFF.

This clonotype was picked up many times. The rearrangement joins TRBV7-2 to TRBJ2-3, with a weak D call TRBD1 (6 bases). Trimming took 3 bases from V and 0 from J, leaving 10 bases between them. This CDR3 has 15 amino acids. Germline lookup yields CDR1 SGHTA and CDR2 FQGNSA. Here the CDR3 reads CASSFNRVSTDTQYF. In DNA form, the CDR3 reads TGTGCCAGCAGCTTTAACAGGGTTAGCACAGATACGCAGTATTTT.

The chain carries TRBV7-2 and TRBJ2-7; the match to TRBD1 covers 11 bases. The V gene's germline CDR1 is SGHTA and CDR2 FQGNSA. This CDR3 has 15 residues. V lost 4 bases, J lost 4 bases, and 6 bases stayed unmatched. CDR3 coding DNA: TGTGCCAGCAGCTACCGGACAGGGGGCAATTACGAGCAGTACTTC. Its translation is CASSYRTGGNYEQYF. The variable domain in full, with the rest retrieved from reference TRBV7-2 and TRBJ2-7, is GAGVSQSPSNKVTEKGKDVELRCDPISGHTALYWYRQSLGQGLEFLIYFQGNSAPDKSGLPSDRFSAERTGGSVSTLTIQRTQQEDSAVYLCASSYRTGGNYEQYFGPGTRLTVT.

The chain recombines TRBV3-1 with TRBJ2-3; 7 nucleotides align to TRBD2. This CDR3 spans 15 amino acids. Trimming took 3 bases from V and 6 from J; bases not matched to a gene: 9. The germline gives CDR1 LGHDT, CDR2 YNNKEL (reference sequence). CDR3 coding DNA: TGTGCCAGCAGCCACCTGACTAGCATGTCGGATACGCAGTATTTT. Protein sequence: CASSHLTSMSDTQYF.

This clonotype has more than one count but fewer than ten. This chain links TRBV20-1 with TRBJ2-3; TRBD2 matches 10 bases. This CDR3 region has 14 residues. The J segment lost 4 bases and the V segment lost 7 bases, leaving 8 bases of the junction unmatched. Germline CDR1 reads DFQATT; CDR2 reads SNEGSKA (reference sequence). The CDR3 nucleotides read TGCAGTGTCGCCGGGACTAGCGTACCAGATACGCAGTATTTT. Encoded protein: CSVAGTSVPDTQYF.